The entry that follows covers one T cell receptor (beta chain) sequence. The sample originates from a study of shared clonotypes between healthy human individuals. The assay was immunoSEQ multiplex PCR, and TCRdb's table has in-frame clones only and misses some. The table lists more than 1 million clones, about 84% of them singletons, with approximately 0.56% in the top ten. The origin of this receptor is a man between 18 and 35 years old in good health. Some clones in this sample may be carry-over from other donors' samples. Sequencing used memory CD4+ T cells from PBMCs. Noted subset: CD45RA-negative fraction.

CDR3 region: CASRLTGDLSSYEQYF. DNA of the CDR3: TGCGCCAGCAGACTGACAGGCGATCTAAGTTCCTACGAGCAGTACTTC. J is TRBJ2-7 and V is TRBV5-1; possibly TRBD1 for D (6 bases). The V gene's germline CDR1 is SGHRS and CDR2 YFSETQ. This CDR3 spans 16 amino acids. Trimming removed 5 bases from V and 1 base from J, with 19 bases in between.